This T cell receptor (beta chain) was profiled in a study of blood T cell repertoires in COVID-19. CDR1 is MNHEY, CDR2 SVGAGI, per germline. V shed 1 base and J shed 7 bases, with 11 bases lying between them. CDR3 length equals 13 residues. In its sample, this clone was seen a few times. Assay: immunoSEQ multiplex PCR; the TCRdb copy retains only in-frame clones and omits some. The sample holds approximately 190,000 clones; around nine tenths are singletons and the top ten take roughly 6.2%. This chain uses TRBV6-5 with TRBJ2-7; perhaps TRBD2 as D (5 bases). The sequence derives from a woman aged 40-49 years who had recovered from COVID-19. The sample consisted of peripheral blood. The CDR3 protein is CASSYFSRAEQYF. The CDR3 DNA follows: TGTGCCAGCAGTTACTTTTCGCGGGCTGAGCAGTACTTC.